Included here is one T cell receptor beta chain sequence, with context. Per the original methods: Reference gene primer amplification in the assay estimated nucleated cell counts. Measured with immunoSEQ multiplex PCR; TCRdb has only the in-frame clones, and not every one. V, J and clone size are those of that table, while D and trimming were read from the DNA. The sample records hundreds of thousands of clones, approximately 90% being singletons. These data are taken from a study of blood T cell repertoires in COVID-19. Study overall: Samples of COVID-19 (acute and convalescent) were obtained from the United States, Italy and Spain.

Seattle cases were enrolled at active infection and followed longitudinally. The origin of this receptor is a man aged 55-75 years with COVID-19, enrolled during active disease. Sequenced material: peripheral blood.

CDR3 region: CASSSEGAGSEKLFF. Written as DNA, the CDR3 is TGTGCCAGCAGCTCCGAGGGGGCGGGAAGTGAAAAACTGTTTTTT. The chain is built from TRBV5-4 and TRBJ1-4; 7 positions agree with TRBD1. The CDR3 has 15 residues. V lost 3 bases to trimming and J lost 7 bases; unmatched junction nucleotides: 9. Germline lookup yields CDR1 SGHNT and CDR2 YYREEE (reference sequence). The full variable domain, in which reference TRBV5-4 and TRBJ1-4 provide the parts outside the CDR3, is ETGVTQSPTHLIKTRGQQVTLRCSSQSGHNTVSWYQQALGQGPQFIFQYYREEENGRGNFPPRFSGLQFPNYSSELNVNALELDDSALYLCASSSEGAGSEKLFFGSGTQLSVL.